This TCR beta chain was sequenced for a study of blood T cells in healthy people across ages. General study points: Both naive CD4+ cell counts and diversity were greater in long-lived donors than in aged donors.

A second PCR, run for roughly 7 to 11 cycles, used a sample-barcoded 5' primer plus a J-beta primer mix. Each of the cDNA molecules was tagged by a template-switch adaptor with 12 random nucleotides. TCRdb itself ran the 5' RACE reads through MiXCR, one entry per CDR3 protein. The sample holds 700,000 or so distinct CDR3 sequences, approximately 22% seen once. Only a few counts were recorded for this clonotype. Its target is unknown. The CDR3 extends over 15 amino acids. Deletions cut 5 bases from V and 0 bases from J, with 13 bases between. Germline CDR1 and CDR2: SGHVS and FQNEAQ. The specimen was blood. This receptor was obtained from a man in his 70s in good health. This chain links TRBV7-8 with TRBJ2-5; a weak D match, TRBD2 (5 bases). The CDR3 coding sequence is TGTGCCAGCAGCCCGCTTGGTAGCGACCAAGAGACCCAGTACTTC. Its protein product is CASSPLGSDQETQYF. Drawing the rest from reference TRBV7-8 and TRBJ2-5, the complete variable domain is GAGVSQSPRYKVAKRGQDVALRCDPISGHVSLFWYQQALGQGPEFLTYFQNEAQLDKSGLPSDRFFAERPEGSVSTLKIQRTQQEDSAVYLCASSPLGSDQETQYFGPGTRLLVL.